Each of the 22 T cell receptor beta chains below was sequenced from the same sample in a study of T cell repertoires in ileal Crohn's disease. The table came from immunoSEQ multiplex PCR; TCRdb's copy has only in-frame clones and leaves some out. The sample holds over 8,500 clones, more than 65% seen once. Time point specified: neoterminal ileum biopsy at postoperative endoscopy, about 6 months after surgery. Sequences were obtained from ileal tissue. These receptors all come from an adult with Crohn's disease.

V gene TRBV6-4 combines with J gene TRBJ1-2; 9 bases match TRBD1. Trimming removed 5 bases from V and 8 bases from J; junction bases left unmatched: 6. Germline V gene sequence: CDR1 MRHNA, CDR2 SNTAGT. CDR3 size: 13 residues. The CDR3 sequence: CASSPQGAVGYTF. CDR3 DNA: TGTGCCAGCAGTCCACAGGGGGCGGTGGGCTACACCTTC.

The CDR3 DNA follows: TGTGCCAGCAAGGCGGAAGCGGGTGTGGACACTGAAGCTTTCTTT. The encoded protein is CASKAEAGVDTEAFF. The chain has TRBV2 and TRBJ1-1; no firm D call. Per the germline V gene, CDR1 is SNHLY and CDR2 is FYNNEI. The V gene lost 7 bases and the J gene lost 3 bases, with 18 bases spanning the gap. The CDR3 runs to 15 residues.

This rearrangement joins TRBV18 to TRBJ2-5; 8 positions agree with TRBD1. Germline loops: CDR1 KGHSH, CDR2 LQKENI. The V segment lost 2 bases and the J segment 1 base; nucleotides outside the gene matches: 3. The CDR3 totals 15 residues. In nucleotides, the CDR3 is TGTGCCAGCTCACCAAGTCAGGGGGCCCAAGAGACCCAGTACTTC. Translated, it gives CASSPSQGAQETQYF.

J is TRBJ1-2 and V is TRBV11-2, with unresolved D. With 5 bases removed from V and 0 bases from J, the gap between germline ends came to 19 bases. From germline, CDR1 is SGHAT and CDR2 FQNNGV. The length of the CDR3 is 17 residues. CDR3 loop: CASSNRPGAEANYGYTF. The CDR3 nucleotides read TGTGCCAGCAGCAACAGACCCGGCGCGGAGGCTAACTATGGCTACACCTTC.

The J gene is TRBJ1-1, the V gene TRBV13; 8 nucleotides agree with TRBD1. Unmatched junction bases numbered 14, after V lost 6 bases and J lost 5 bases. The CDR3 is made up of 16 amino acids. Per the germline V gene, CDR1 is PRHDT and CDR2 is FYEKMQ (reference sequence). Here the CDR3 DNA reads TGTGCCAGCAGAACATCTACAACAGGGGGGGGGACTGAAGCTTTCTTT. This sequence encodes CASRTSTTGGGTEAFF.

This clone came up a few times. The rearrangement links TRBV19 to TRBJ1-5; 9 bases align to TRBD1. The germline CDR1 and CDR2 sequences are LNHDA and SQIVND (reference sequence). Germline trimming cut 3 bases from V and 3 bases from J; bases unmatched to any gene: 6. The CDR3 is 16 residues long. CDR3 sequence (DNA): TGTGCCAGTAGTATCCTACAGGGGGCTCTCAATCAGCCCCAGCATTTT. Translating gives CASSILQGALNQPQHF.

The J gene is TRBJ2-7, the V gene TRBV6-1, with D possibly being TRBD1 (6 bases). V was pared by 7 bases and J by 12 bases, with 16 bases between. CDR3 length equals 11 residues. Germline CDR1 is MNHNS and CDR2 is SASEGT. The CDR3 sequence is CASTNSGVGYF. Here the CDR3 DNA reads TGTGCCAGCACTAATTCAGGGGTGGGGTACTTC.

The V gene is TRBV6-1, the J gene TRBJ1-2; TRBD1 is a possible D gene (5 bases). CDR1 MNHNS and CDR2 SASEGT come from the germline V gene. V lost 11 bases and J lost 5, with 21 bases in between. The length of the CDR3 is 14 residues. The DNA of the CDR3 is TGTGCCTACCGGGACCCAGGGAGGGGATATGGCTACACCTTC. It specifies CAYRDPGRGYGYTF.

The chain links TRBV6-1 to TRBJ2-7; 7 nucleotides match TRBD1. The CDR3 runs 13 residues. Per germline, CDR1 MNHNS and CDR2 SASEGT. V was pared by 6 bases and J by 3 bases, with 5 bases of the junction left unmatched. Here the CDR3 DNA reads TGTGCCAGCAGGAGGGACAGCCACTACGAGCAGTACTTC. This encodes CASRRDSHYEQYF.

The chain joins TRBV28 to TRBJ2-7; 11 positions match TRBD2. The CDR3 consists of 15 residues. With 5 bases clipped from V and 7 bases from J, the junction kept 10 bases outside the gene matches. Per germline, CDR1 MDHEN and CDR2 SYDVKM. CDR3 sequence (DNA): TGTGCCAGCAGTCCTCTAGCGGGGGGAGTTGGAGAGCAGTACTTC. It encodes CASSPLAGGVGEQYF.

This clone has a single count. The rearrangement joins TRBV19 to TRBJ1-2; 8 bases line up with TRBD1. Germline V CDR1 and CDR2: LNHDA, SQIVND (reference sequence). The CDR3 sequence is 15 residues long. With V trimmed by 5 bases and J by 7 bases, 12 bases remained unmatched. CDR3 DNA: TGTGCCAGTAGTTTGGACAGGGCTGCGATGGGTGGCTACACCTTC. This encodes CASSLDRAAMGGYTF.

This rearrangement joins TRBV2 to TRBJ2-2; TRBD2 is a possible D gene (6 bases). The CDR3 is made up of 14 amino acids. V shed 5 bases and J shed 4 bases, with 11 bases lying between them. Germline V CDR1 and CDR2: SNHLY, FYNNEI. CDR3 in DNA: TGTGCCAGCAGTTGGCTGGGGGGCACCGGGGAGCTGTTTTTT. It translates to CASSWLGGTGELFF.

The V and J genes are TRBV5-4 and TRBJ2-1; D unresolved. With 0 bases removed from V and 0 bases from J, the gap between germline ends came to 7 bases. From germline, CDR1 is SGHNT and CDR2 YYREEE (reference sequence). The CDR3 is 15 amino acids. The CDR3 nucleotides read TGTGCCAGCAGCTTGGAGAAGAGCTCCTACAATGAGCAGTTCTTC. Its protein is CASSLEKSSYNEQFF.

The chain uses TRBV2 and TRBJ2-3; 14 bases are a match to TRBD2. Germline V gene lookup returns CDR1 SNHLY and CDR2 FYNNEI. The J segment lost 5 bases and the V segment lost 6 bases, leaving 4 bases of the junction unmatched. This CDR3 contains 15 residues. As DNA, the CDR3 is TGTGCCAGCAGGAGACTAGCGGGGGGGCAAGATACGCAGTATTTT. This sequence encodes CASRRLAGGQDTQYF.

This clone was seen just once. The chain employs TRBV6-6 and TRBJ1-4; tentative D call: TRBD1 (5 bases). The CDR3 has 12 residues. V lost 5 bases to trimming and J lost 14 bases, with 15 bases between them. Per the germline V gene, CDR1 is MNHNY and CDR2 is SVGAGI (reference sequence). CDR3 loop: CASSTQGGELFF. DNA of the CDR3: TGTGCCAGCAGTACTCAGGGAGGCGAGCTGTTTTTT.

The chain joins TRBV27 to TRBJ2-7, with D perhaps matching TRBD1 (7 bases). V shed 1 base and J shed 9 bases, with 13 bases lying between them. Germline CDR1 reads MNHEY; CDR2 reads SMNVEV (reference sequence). This CDR3 spans 13 amino acids. The CDR3 sequence: CASSLFRQGGQYF. As DNA, the CDR3 is TGTGCCAGCAGTTTATTCAGGCAGGGGGGGCAGTACTTC.

The J gene is TRBJ1-1, the V gene TRBV7-6, with D possibly being TRBD1 (6 bases). The CDR3 totals 14 residues. Trimming stripped 5 bases from V and 1 base from J, with 11 bases between. From germline, CDR1 is SGHVS and CDR2 FNYEAQ. CDR3 nucleotides: TGTGCCAGCAGCAGAGGACAGAAGAACACTGAAGCTTTCTTT. Its protein is CASSRGQKNTEAFF.

The genes are TRBV6-1 and TRBJ1-5; maybe TRBD1 (6 bases). Germline loops: CDR1 MNHNS, CDR2 SASEGT. The CDR3 sequence is 18 residues long. Trimming removed 2 bases from V and 2 bases from J, with 19 bases in between. The CDR3 reads CASSERGYSTSGNQPQHF. The CDR3 nucleotides read TGTGCCAGCAGTGAAAGGGGGTACAGCACGAGCGGCAATCAGCCCCAGCATTTT.

The chain recombines TRBV11-2 with TRBJ1-1; D not certain. V dropped 5 bases and J dropped 11 bases, with 15 bases sitting between them. Looked up from germline, CDR1 is SGHAT and CDR2 is FQNNGV. This CDR3 contains 12 residues. This CDR3 is CASSIGAGEAFF. CDR3 sequence (DNA): TGTGCCAGCAGCATCGGTGCCGGGGAGGCTTTCTTT.

The J gene is TRBJ2-5, the V gene TRBV18; D is perhaps TRBD1 (5 bases). The germline V gene has CDR1 KGHSH and CDR2 LQKENI. This CDR3 contains 15 residues. Trimming pared 2 bases from V and 1 base from J, leaving 11 bases between. CDR3 coding DNA: TGTGCCAGCTCACCATCCCAGGGTTCCCAAGAGACCCAGTACTTC. Encoded protein: CASSPSQGSQETQYF.

About this clone itself: Additional DNA sequences in this sample encode the identical CDR3. The chain joins TRBV6-5 to TRBJ2-1; TRBD1 matches at 7 bases. From germline, CDR1 is MNHEY and CDR2 SVGAGI. V dropped 6 bases and J dropped 7; count of bases not matched to a gene: 9. This CDR3 is built from 14 residues. The CDR3 spells CASSSPGTANEQFF. CDR3 coding DNA: TGTGCCAGCAGCTCCCCCGGGACAGCTAATGAGCAGTTCTTC.

This clone was seen more than once but under ten times. This chain uses TRBV6-1 with TRBJ2-2, with 7 bases lining up with TRBD2. J lost 5 bases, V lost 4 bases, and 13 bases had no gene match. Germline-derived CDR1 and CDR2 are MNHNS and SASEGT. This CDR3 is built from 17 residues. CDR3 in DNA: TGTGCCAGCAGTGTGAATATCGTGGGAGGGGCTACCGGGGAGCTGTTTTTT. Amino acid sequence: CASSVNIVGGATGELFF.